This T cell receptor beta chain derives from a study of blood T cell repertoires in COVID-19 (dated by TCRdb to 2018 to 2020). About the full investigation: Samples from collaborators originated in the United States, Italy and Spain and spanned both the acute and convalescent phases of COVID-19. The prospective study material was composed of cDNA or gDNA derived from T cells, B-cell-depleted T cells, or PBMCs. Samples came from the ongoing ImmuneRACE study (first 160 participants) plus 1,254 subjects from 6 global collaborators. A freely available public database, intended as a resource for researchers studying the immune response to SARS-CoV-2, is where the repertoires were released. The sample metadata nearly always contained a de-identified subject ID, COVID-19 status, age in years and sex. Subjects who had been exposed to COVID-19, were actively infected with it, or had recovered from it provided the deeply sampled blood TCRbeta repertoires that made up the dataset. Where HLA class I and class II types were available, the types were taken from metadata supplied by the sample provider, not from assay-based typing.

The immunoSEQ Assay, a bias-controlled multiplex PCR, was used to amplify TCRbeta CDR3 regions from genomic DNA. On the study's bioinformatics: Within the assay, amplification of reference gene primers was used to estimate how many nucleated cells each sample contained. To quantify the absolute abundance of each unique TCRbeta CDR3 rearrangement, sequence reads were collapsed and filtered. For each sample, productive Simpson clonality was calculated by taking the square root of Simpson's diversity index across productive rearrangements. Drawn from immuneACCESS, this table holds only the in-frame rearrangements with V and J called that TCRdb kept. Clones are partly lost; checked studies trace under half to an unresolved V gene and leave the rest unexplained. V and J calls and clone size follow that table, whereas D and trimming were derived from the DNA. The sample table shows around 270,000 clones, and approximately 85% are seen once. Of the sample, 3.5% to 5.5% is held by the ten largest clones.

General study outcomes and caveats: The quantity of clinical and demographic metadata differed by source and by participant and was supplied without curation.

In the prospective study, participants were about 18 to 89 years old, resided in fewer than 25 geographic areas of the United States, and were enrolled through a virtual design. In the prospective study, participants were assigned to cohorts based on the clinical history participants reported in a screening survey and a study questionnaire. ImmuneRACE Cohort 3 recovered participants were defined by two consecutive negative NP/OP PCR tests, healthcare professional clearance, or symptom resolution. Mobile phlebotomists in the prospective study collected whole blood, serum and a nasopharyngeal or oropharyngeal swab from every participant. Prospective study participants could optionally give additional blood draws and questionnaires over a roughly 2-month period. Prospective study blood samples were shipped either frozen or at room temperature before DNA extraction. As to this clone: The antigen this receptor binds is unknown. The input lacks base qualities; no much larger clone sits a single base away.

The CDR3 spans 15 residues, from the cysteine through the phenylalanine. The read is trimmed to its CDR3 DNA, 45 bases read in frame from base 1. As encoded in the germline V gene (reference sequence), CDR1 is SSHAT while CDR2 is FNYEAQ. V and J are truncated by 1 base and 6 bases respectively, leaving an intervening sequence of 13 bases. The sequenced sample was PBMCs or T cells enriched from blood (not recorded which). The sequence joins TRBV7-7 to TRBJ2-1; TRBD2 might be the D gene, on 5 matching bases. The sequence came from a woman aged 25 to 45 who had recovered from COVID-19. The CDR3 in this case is CASSLEEDGFNEQFF. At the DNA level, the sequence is TGTGCCAGCAGCTTAGAGGAGGACGGGTTCAATGAGCAGTTCTTC.